This is a list of T cell receptor beta chains from one sample in a study of blood T cell repertoires in COVID-19. Repertoires were generated with immunoSEQ multiplex PCR, while TCRdb's copy carries only in-frame clones and drops some. The data hold roughly 43,000 clones, with roughly 89% observed a single time. Sample: peripheral blood. The receptors stem from a man between 60 and 70 years old with active COVID-19. Each CDR3 is given with its conserved first and last residue. Fields, in order: clone size, V gene, D gene, J gene, CDR3 protein, CDR3 DNA. The D gene is left open where the match is weak. The size entry is marked missing in some rows and otherwise reads once, few, many or a size class.

abundance: .; v_gene: TRBV12-3/TRBV12-4; d_gene: .; j_gene: TRBJ2-7; CDR3aa: CASSLGAIYEQYF; CDR3nt: TGTGCCAGCAGTTTAGGGGCAATATACGAGCAGTACTTC
abundance: .; v_gene: TRBV5-8; d_gene: .; j_gene: TRBJ2-5; CDR3aa: CASSLVRRVPFQETQYF; CDR3nt: TGTGCCAGCAGCTTGGTACGCAGGGTCCCGTTCCAAGAGACCCAGTACTTC
abundance: .; v_gene: TRBV19; d_gene: TRBD2; j_gene: TRBJ2-1; CDR3aa: CASSIPGLAVGNEQFF; CDR3nt: TGTGCCAGTAGTATCCCCGGGCTAGCGGTCGGCAATGAGCAGTTCTTC
abundance: .; v_gene: TRBV23-1; d_gene: TRBD2; j_gene: TRBJ2-2; CDR3aa: CARPPGRDYTGELFF; CDR3nt: TGCGCCAGGCCACCGGGGAGGGACTATACCGGGGAGCTGTTTTTT
abundance: .; v_gene: TRBV5-6; d_gene: .; j_gene: TRBJ2-7; CDR3aa: CASSWDSYEQYF; CDR3nt: TGTGCCAGCAGCTGGGACTCGTACGAGCAGTACTTC
abundance: .; v_gene: TRBV18; d_gene: TRBD1; j_gene: TRBJ1-2; CDR3aa: CASSPNTGVNYGYTF; CDR3nt: TGTGCCAGCTCACCAAACACAGGGGTTAACTATGGCTACACCTTC
abundance: .; v_gene: TRBV5-4; d_gene: .; j_gene: TRBJ2-7; CDR3aa: CASSAGSGSSYEQYF; CDR3nt: TGTGCCAGCAGCGCCGGGTCTGGGAGCTCCTACGAGCAGTACTTC
abundance: .; v_gene: TRBV10-3; d_gene: TRBD1; j_gene: TRBJ1-5; CDR3aa: CAISEPGQGEGEPQHF; CDR3nt: TGTGCCATCAGTGAGCCTGGACAGGGAGAAGGGGAGCCCCAGCATTTT
abundance: .; v_gene: TRBV6-1; d_gene: .; j_gene: TRBJ1-1; CDR3aa: CASSEGAAMNTEAFF; CDR3nt: TGTGCCAGCAGTGAAGGAGCAGCGATGAACACTGAAGCTTTCTTT
abundance: few; v_gene: TRBV20-1; d_gene: TRBD1; j_gene: TRBJ1-2; CDR3aa: CSAPQGNGYTF; CDR3nt: TGCAGTGCCCCACAGGGGAATGGCTACACCTTC
abundance: .; v_gene: TRBV27; d_gene: TRBD2; j_gene: TRBJ2-7; CDR3aa: CASSTIAWASGSYEQYF; CDR3nt: TGTGCCAGCAGTACAATAGCTTGGGCTAGCGGCTCCTACGAGCAGTACTTC
abundance: once; v_gene: TRBV30; d_gene: .; j_gene: TRBJ2-5; CDR3aa: CAWSTGASETQYF; CDR3nt: TGTGCCTGGAGTACCGGAGCGTCGGAGACCCAGTACTTC
abundance: .; v_gene: TRBV5-8; d_gene: .; j_gene: TRBJ1-1; CDR3aa: CASSVLTGNTEAFF; CDR3nt: TGTGCCAGCAGCGTACTAACAGGGAACACTGAAGCTTTCTTT
abundance: .; v_gene: TRBV3-1/TRBV3-2; d_gene: .; j_gene: TRBJ2-1; CDR3aa: CASSPGELRDTFVDEQFF; CDR3nt: TGTGCCAGCAGCCCCGGAGAGCTCCGGGACACCTTTGTGGATGAGCAGTTCTTC
abundance: once; v_gene: TRBV4-2; d_gene: .; j_gene: TRBJ2-5; CDR3aa: CASSQGNGGRRETQYF; CDR3nt: TGTGCCAGCAGCCAAGGGAATGGAGGGAGACGAGAGACCCAGTACTTC
abundance: .; v_gene: TRBV7-9; d_gene: TRBD1; j_gene: TRBJ1-1; CDR3aa: CASSYRQGRTEAFF; CDR3nt: TGTGCCAGCAGCTACCGACAGGGGCGAACTGAAGCTTTCTTT
abundance: .; v_gene: TRBV5-1; d_gene: TRBD2; j_gene: TRBJ2-7; CDR3aa: CASREFSGTLGEQYF; CDR3nt: TGCGCCAGCAGGGAGTTTAGCGGGACCTTAGGCGAGCAGTACTTC
abundance: .; v_gene: TRBV24-1; d_gene: .; j_gene: TRBJ1-2; CDR3aa: CATSDRGSGDYGYTF; CDR3nt: TGTGCCACCAGTGATCGGGGGTCCGGGGACTATGGCTACACCTTC
abundance: few; v_gene: TRBV5-4; d_gene: TRBD1; j_gene: TRBJ2-7; CDR3aa: CASSRRDSTYEQYF; CDR3nt: TGTGCCAGCAGCCGCCGGGACAGCACCTACGAGCAGTACTTC
abundance: .; v_gene: TRBV7-2; d_gene: TRBD1; j_gene: TRBJ1-6; CDR3aa: CASSLEWSDRGRSPLHF; CDR3nt: TGTGCCAGCAGCTTAGAATGGTCCGACAGGGGGCGATCACCCCTCCACTTT
abundance: medium-sized; v_gene: TRBV29-1; d_gene: .; j_gene: TRBJ2-5; CDR3aa: CSADPLVLKTQYF; CDR3nt: TGCAGCGCTGACCCCCTAGTTCTAAAGACCCAGTACTTC
abundance: .; v_gene: TRBV7-3; d_gene: .; j_gene: TRBJ2-7; CDR3aa: CASSPGSGMSSYEQYF; CDR3nt: TGTGCCAGCAGCCCAGGGTCAGGAATGAGCTCCTACGAGCAGTACTTC
abundance: .; v_gene: TRBV9; d_gene: .; j_gene: TRBJ2-2; CDR3aa: CASSPSGGHTGELFF; CDR3nt: TGTGCCAGCAGCCCCTCCGGCGGCCACACCGGGGAGCTGTTTTTT
abundance: once; v_gene: TRBV7-9; d_gene: .; j_gene: TRBJ2-2; CDR3aa: CASRKEGPGELFF; CDR3nt: TGTGCCAGCAGGAAGGAGGGACCCGGGGAGCTGTTTTTT
abundance: .; v_gene: TRBV6-2/TRBV6-3; d_gene: .; j_gene: TRBJ1-2; CDR3aa: CASSGANYGYTF; CDR3nt: TGTGCCAGCAGTGGAGCAAACTATGGCTACACCTTC
abundance: .; v_gene: TRBV3-1/TRBV3-2; d_gene: TRBD1; j_gene: TRBJ1-2; CDR3aa: CASSRSGTDGYTF; CDR3nt: TGTGCCAGCAGCCGATCCGGGACAGATGGCTACACCTTC
abundance: .; v_gene: TRBV24-1; d_gene: TRBD2; j_gene: TRBJ2-1; CDR3aa: CATSDLPGRSYNEQFF; CDR3nt: TGTGCCACCAGTGATTTGCCCGGGAGGTCCTACAATGAGCAGTTCTTC
abundance: .; v_gene: TRBV28; d_gene: .; j_gene: TRBJ2-1; CDR3aa: CASTRTNEQFF; CDR3nt: TGTGCCAGCACGAGAACCAATGAGCAGTTCTTC
abundance: once; v_gene: TRBV19; d_gene: .; j_gene: TRBJ1-6; CDR3aa: CASSIVSGLDSPLHF; CDR3nt: TGTGCCAGTAGTATAGTTTCAGGGTTGGATTCACCCCTCCACTTT
abundance: .; v_gene: TRBV6-6; d_gene: .; j_gene: TRBJ2-1; CDR3aa: CASSFQTGEQFF; CDR3nt: TGTGCCAGCAGCTTCCAAACAGGCGAGCAGTTCTTC
abundance: .; v_gene: TRBV5-6; d_gene: .; j_gene: TRBJ2-3; CDR3aa: CASRELSTVGTDTQYF; CDR3nt: TGTGCCAGCAGAGAACTTAGCACCGTCGGCACAGATACGCAGTATTTT